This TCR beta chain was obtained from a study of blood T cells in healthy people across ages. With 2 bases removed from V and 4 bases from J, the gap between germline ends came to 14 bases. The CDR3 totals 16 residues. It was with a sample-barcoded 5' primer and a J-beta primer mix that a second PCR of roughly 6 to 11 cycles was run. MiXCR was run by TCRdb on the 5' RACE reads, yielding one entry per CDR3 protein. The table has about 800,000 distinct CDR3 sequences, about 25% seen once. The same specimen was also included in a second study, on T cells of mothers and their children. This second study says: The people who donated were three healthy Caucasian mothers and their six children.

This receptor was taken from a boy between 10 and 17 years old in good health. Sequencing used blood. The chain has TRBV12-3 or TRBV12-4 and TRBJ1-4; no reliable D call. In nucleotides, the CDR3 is TGTGCCAGCAGTTTATACAGCTACTCGTTTAATGAAAAACTGTTTTTT. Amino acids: CASSLYSYSFNEKLFF.